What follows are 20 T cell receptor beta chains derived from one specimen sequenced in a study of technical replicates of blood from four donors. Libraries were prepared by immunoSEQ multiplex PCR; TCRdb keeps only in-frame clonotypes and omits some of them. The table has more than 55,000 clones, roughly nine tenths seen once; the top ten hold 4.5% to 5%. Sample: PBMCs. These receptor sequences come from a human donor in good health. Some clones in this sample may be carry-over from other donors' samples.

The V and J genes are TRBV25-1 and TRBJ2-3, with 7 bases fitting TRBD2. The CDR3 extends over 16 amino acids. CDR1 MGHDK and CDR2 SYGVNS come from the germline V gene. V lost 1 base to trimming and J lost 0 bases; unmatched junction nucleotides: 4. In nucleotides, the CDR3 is TGTGCCAGCAGTGAATTGGGGGGGGGAAGCACAGATACGCAGTATTTT. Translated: CASSELGGGSTDTQYF. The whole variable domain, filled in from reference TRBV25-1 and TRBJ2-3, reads EADIYQTPRYLVIGTGKKITLECSQTMGHDKMYWYQQDPGMELHLIHYSYGVNSTEKGDLSSESTVSRIRTEHFPLTLESARPSHTSQYLCASSELGGGSTDTQYFGPGTRLTVL.

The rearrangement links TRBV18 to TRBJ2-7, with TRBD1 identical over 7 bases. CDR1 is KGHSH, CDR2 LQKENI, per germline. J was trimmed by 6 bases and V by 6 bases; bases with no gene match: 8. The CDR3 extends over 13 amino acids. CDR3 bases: TGTGCCAGCTCGTTCACAGGGGACGGCGAGCAGTACTTC. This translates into CASSFTGDGEQYF.

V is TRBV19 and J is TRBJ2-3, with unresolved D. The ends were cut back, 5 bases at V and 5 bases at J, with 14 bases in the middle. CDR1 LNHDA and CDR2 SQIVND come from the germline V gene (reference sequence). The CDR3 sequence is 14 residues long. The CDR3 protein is CASSPLGSVDTQYF. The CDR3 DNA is TGTGCCAGTAGTCCCCTCGGTTCGGTAGATACGCAGTATTTT. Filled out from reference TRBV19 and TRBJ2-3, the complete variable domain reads DGGITQSPKYLFRKEGQNVTLSCEQNLNHDAMYWYRQDPGQGLRLIYYSQIVNDFQKGDIAEGYSVSREKKESFPLTVTSAQKNPTAFYLCASSPLGSVDTQYFGPGTRLTVL.

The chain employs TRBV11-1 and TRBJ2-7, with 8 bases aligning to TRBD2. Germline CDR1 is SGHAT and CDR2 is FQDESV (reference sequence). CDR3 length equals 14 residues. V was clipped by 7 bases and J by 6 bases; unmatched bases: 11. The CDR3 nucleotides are TGTGCCAGCATGCCTGACGGGAGGGCGGGCGAGCAGTACTTC. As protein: CASMPDGRAGEQYF.

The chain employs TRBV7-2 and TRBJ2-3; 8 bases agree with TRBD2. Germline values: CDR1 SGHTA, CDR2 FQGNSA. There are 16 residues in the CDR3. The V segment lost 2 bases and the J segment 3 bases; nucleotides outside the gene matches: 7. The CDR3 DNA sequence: TGTGCCAGCAGCTTAAGGCGGCTAGCGGGTACAGATACGCAGTATTTT. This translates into CASSLRRLAGTDTQYF.

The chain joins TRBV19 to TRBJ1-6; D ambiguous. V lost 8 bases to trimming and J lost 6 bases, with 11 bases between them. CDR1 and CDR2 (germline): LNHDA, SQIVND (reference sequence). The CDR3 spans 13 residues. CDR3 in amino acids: CASSTEGNSPLHF. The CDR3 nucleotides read TGTGCCAGTTCTACGGAGGGTAATTCACCCCTCCACTTT.

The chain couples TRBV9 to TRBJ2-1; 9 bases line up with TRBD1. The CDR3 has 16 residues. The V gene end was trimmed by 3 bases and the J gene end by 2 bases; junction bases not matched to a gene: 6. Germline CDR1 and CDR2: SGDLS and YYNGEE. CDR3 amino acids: CASSASDRGTYNEQFF. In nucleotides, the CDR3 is TGTGCCAGCAGCGCTTCGGACAGGGGAACCTACAATGAGCAGTTCTTC. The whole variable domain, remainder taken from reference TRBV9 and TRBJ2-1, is DSGVTQTPKHLITATGQRVTLRCSPRSGDLSVYWYQQSLDQGLQFLIQYYNGEERAKGNILERFSAQQFPDLHSELNLSSLELGDSALYFCASSASDRGTYNEQFFGPGTRLTVL.

The CDR3 nucleotides read TGTGCCAGCAGCCCGAACCCATGGACAGGCAAGAACACTGAAGCTTTCTTT. Encoded protein: CASSPNPWTGKNTEAFF. The chain has TRBV9 and TRBJ1-1; 7 bases map to TRBD1. The germline V gene has CDR1 SGDLS and CDR2 YYNGEE. The CDR3 has 17 amino acids. Losses at the gene ends were 4 bases for V and 1 base for J; bases not matched to a gene: 13.

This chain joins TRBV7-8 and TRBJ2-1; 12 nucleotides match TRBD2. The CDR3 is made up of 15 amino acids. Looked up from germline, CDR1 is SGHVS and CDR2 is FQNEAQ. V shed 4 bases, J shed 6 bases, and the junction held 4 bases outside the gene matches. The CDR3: CASSSSSGRVNEQFF. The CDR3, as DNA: TGTGCCAGCAGCTCATCTAGCGGGAGGGTCAATGAGCAGTTCTTC.

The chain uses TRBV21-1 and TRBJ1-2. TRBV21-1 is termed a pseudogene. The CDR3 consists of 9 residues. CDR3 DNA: TGTGCCACTTGGAGGGGCTACACCTTC. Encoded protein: CATWRGYTF.

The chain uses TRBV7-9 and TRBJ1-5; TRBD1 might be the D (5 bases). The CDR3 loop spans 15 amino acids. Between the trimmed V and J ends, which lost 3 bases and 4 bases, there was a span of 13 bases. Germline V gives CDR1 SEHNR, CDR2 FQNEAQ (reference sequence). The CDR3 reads CASSFDRAGNQPQHF. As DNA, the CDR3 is TGTGCCAGCAGCTTCGATCGGGCAGGGAATCAGCCCCAGCATTTT.

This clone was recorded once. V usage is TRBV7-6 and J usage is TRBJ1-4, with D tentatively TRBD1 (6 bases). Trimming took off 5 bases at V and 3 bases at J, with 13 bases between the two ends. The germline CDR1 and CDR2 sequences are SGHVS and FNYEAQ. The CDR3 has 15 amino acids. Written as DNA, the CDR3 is TGTGCCAGCAGCAGAGGGGGAGGGGCTAATGAAAAACTGTTTTTT. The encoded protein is CASSRGGGANEKLFF.

CDR3 coding DNA: TGTGCCAGCAGCTTGAATACAGGGATCGTCCCCTACGAGCAGTACTTC. Its protein is CASSLNTGIVPYEQYF. This chain connects TRBV7-2 to TRBJ2-7; TRBD1 might be the D (6 bases). Germline CDR1 and CDR2: SGHTA and FQGNSA. The CDR3 spans 16 residues. Trimming pared 3 bases from V and 2 bases from J, leaving 17 bases between.

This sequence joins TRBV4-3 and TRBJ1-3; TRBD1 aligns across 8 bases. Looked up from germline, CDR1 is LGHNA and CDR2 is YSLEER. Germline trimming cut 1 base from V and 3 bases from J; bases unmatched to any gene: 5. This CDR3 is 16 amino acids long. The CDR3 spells CASSQGTGKGGNTIYF. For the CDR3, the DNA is TGCGCCAGCAGCCAAGGGACAGGGAAGGGTGGAAACACCATATATTTT.

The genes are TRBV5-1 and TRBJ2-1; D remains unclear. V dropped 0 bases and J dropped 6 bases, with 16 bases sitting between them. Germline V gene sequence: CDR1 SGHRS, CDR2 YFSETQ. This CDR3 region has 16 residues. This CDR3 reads CASSLAWLAKPNEQFF. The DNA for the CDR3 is TGCGCCAGCAGCTTGGCCTGGTTAGCCAAACCCAATGAGCAGTTCTTC.

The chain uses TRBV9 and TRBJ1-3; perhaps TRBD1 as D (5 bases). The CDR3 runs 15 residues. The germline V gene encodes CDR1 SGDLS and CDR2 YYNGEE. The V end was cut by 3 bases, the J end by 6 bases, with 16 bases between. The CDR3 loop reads CASSGDGRDSNTIYF. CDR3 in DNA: TGTGCCAGCAGCGGAGACGGCAGGGATTCAAACACCATATATTTT. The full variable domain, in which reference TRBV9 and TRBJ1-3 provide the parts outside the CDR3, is DSGVTQTPKHLITATGQRVTLRCSPRSGDLSVYWYQQSLDQGLQFLIQYYNGEERAKGNILERFSAQQFPDLHSELNLSSLELGDSALYFCASSGDGRDSNTIYFGEGSWLTVV.

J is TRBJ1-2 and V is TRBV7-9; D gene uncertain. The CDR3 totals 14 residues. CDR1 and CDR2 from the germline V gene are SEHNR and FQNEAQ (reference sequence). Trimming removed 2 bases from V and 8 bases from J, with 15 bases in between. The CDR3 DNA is TGTGCCAGCAGCTTAACAGTGAGTTCGGGAGGCTACACCTTC. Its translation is CASSLTVSSGGYTF.

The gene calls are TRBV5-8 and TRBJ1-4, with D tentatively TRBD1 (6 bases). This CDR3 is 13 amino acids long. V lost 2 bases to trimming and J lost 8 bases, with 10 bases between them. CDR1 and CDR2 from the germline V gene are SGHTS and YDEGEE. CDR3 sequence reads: CASSLQGGEKLFF. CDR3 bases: TGTGCCAGCAGCTTACAGGGCGGCGAAAAACTGTTTTTT.

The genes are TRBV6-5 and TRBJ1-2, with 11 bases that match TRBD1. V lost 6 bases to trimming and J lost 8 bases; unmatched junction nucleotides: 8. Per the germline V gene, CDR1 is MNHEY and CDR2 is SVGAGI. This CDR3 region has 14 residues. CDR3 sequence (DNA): TGTGCCAGCAGGCAAGGACAGGGGGCTGAGGGCTACACCTTC. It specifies CASRQGQGAEGYTF.

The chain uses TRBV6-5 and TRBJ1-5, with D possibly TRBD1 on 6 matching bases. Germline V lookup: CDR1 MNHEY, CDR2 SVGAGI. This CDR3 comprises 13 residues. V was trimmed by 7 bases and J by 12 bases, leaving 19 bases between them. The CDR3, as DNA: TGTGCCAGCACTCCACAGGGTAAGGGGCACCAGCATTTT. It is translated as CASTPQGKGHQHF.